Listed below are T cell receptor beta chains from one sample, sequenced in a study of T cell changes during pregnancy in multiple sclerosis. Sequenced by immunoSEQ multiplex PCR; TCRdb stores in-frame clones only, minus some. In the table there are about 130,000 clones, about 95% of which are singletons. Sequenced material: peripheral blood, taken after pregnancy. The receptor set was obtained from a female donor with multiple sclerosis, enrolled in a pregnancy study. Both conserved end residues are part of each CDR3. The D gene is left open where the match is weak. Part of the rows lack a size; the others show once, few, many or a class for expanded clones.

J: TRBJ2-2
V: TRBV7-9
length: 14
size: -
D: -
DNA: TGTGCCAGCAGCTCAACCGCAGGAACCGGGGAGCTGTTTTTT
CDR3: CASSSTAGTGELFF

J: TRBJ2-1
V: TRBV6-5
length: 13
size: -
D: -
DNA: TGTGCCAGCAGTCCCGGGGACTACAATGAGCAGTTCTTC
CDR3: CASSPGDYNEQFF

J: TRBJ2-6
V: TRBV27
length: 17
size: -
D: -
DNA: TGTGCCAGCAGTTTAAGGGGCACGCTCTCTGGGGCCAACGTCCTGACTTTC
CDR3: CASSLRGTLSGANVLTF

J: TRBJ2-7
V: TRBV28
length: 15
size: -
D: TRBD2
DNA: TGTGCCAGCAGTCCTAGACTAGCCATGTCCTACGAGCAGTACTTC
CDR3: CASSPRLAMSYEQYF

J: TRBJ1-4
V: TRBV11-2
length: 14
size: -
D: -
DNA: TGTGCCAGCAGCCCTCGTGAGTCTAATGAAAAACTGTTTTTT
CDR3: CASSPRESNEKLFF

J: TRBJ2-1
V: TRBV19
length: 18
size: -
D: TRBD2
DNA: TGTGCCAGTAGTATAGATAAGGCTAGCGGCCCCCTTTACAATGAGCAGTTCTTC
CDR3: CASSIDKASGPLYNEQFF

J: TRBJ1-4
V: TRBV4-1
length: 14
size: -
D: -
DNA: TGCGCCAGCAGCCTCCGACAGGAGGATGAAAAACTGTTTTTT
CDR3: CASSLRQEDEKLFF

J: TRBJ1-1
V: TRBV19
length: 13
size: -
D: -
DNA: TGTGCCAGTAGAGTCCCCTCGGGGGGGCAAGCTTTCTTT
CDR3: CASRVPSGGQAFF

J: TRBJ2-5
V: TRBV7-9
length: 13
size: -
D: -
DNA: TGTGCCAGCAGCTTATTTAGTGAGGAGACCCAGTACTTC
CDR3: CASSLFSEETQYF

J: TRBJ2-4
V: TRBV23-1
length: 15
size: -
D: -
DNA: TGCGCCAGCAGTCAAGACAAGTTCGCCAAAAACATTCAGTACTTC
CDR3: CASSQDKFAKNIQYF

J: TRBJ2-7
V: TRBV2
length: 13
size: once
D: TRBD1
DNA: TGTGCCAGCAGTCTTGACAGGGCGGACGAGCAGTACTTC
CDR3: CASSLDRADEQYF

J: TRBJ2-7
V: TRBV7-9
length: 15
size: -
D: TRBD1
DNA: TGTGCCAGCAGCTTAGAGGCAGGGGGACGATACGAGCAGTACTTC
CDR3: CASSLEAGGRYEQYF

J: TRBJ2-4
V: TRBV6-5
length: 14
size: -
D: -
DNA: TGTGCCAGCAGTTACTCGGGCTCCCTAAACATTCAGTACTTC
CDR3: CASSYSGSLNIQYF

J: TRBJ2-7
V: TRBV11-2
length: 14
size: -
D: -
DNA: TGTGCCAGCAGCTTATTTCCCCGGGACTACGAGCAGTACTTC
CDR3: CASSLFPRDYEQYF

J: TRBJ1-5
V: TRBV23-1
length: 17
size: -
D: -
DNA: TGCGCCAGCAGTCAATCGATGGTCGGCAGGGAACCTCAGCCCCAGCATTTT
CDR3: CASSQSMVGREPQPQHF

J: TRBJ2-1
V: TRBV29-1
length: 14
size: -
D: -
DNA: TGCAGCGTGCAATACCGCCCAGCCTACAATGAGCAGTTCTTC
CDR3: CSVQYRPAYNEQFF

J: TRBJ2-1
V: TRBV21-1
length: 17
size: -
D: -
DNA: TGTGCCAGCAGCAAAGAGTCGGGCCTCCCCCCCGGGGAGGAGCAGTTCTTC
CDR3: CASSKESGLPPGEEQFF

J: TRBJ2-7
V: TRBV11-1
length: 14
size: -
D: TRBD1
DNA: TGTGCCAGCAGCTTTACAGGGGCCTCCTACGAGCAGTACTTC
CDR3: CASSFTGASYEQYF

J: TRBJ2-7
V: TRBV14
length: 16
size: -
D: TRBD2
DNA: TGTGCCAGCAGCCACCGGACCGGGACTAGCGGGAGTGAGCAGTACTTC
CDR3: CASSHRTGTSGSEQYF

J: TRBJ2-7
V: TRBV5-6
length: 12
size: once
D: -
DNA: TGTGCCAGCAGCTTGGCCAATGGGGAGCAGCACTTC
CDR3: CASSLANGEQHF

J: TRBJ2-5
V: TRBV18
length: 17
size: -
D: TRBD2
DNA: TGTGCCAGCTCACCAACGGCTAGCGGGAGGCGGGAAGAGACCCAGTACTTC
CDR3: CASSPTASGRREETQYF

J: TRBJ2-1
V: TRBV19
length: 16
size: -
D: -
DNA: TGTGCCAGTAGTATAGAGAGGGTTTTACGACACAATGAGCAGTTCTTC
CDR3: CASSIERVLRHNEQFF

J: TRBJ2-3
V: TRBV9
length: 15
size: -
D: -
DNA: TGTGCCAGCAGCGTAGACGGGGTGGAGGCAGATACGCAGTATTTT
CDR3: CASSVDGVEADTQYF

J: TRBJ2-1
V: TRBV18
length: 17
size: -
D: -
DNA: TGTGCCAGCTCACCACTTGCTAGCGTGCTAATCTACAATGAGCAGTTCTTC
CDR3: CASSPLASVLIYNEQFF

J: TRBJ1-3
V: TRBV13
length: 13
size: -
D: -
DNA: TGTGCCAGCATCCGGCAGGGTGGAAACACCATATATTTT
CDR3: CASIRQGGNTIYF

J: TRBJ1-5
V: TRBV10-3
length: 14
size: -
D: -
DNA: TGTGCCATCAGTGAGACCGACAGAGATCAGCCCCAGCATTTT
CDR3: CAISETDRDQPQHF

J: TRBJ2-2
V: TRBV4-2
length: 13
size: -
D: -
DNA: TGTGCCAGCAGCCAAGCAGGGACCGGGGAGCTGTTTTTT
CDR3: CASSQAGTGELFF

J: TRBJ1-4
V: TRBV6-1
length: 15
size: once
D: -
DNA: TGTGCCAGTCTGGACAATCCCCCCAAGGATGAAAAACTGTTTTTT
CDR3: CASLDNPPKDEKLFF

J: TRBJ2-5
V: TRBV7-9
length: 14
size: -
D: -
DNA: TGTGCCAGCAGCTCCCCGATGAGAGCGGAGACCCAGTACTTC
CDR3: CASSSPMRAETQYF

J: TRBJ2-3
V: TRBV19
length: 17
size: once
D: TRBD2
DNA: TGTGCCAGCAGGACTAGCGGGATGCAGATCTACACAGATACGCAGTATTTT
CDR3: CASRTSGMQIYTDTQYF

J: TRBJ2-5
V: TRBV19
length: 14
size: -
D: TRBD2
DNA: TGTGCCAGTGGGGCTAGCGGGTACCAAGAGACCCAGTACTTC
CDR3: CASGASGYQETQYF

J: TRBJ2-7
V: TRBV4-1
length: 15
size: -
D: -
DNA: TGCGCCAGCAGCCAAGTCCCTGCGAGCTCCTACGAGCAGTACTTC
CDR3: CASSQVPASSYEQYF

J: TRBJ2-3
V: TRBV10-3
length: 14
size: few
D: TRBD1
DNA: TGTGCCATCGCAGACAGGGGCCCCACAGATACGCAGTATTTT
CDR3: CAIADRGPTDTQYF

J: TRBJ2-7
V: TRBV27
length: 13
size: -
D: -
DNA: TGTGCCAGCAGTTTTGGAAGGGGGTACGAGCAGTACTTC
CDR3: CASSFGRGYEQYF

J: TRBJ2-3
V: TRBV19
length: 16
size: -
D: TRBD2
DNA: TGTGCCAGTAGTAAGAGGACTAGCGGGAGTCGCGATACGCAGTATTTT
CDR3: CASSKRTSGSRDTQYF

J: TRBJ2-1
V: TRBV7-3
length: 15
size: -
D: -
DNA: TGTGCCAGCAGCTCATATCCAGTGTCCTACAATGAGCAGTTCTTC
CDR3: CASSSYPVSYNEQFF

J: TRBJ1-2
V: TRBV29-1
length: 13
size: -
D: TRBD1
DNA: TGCAGCGCACGGGACAGGGGACTTTATGGCTACACCTTC
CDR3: CSARDRGLYGYTF

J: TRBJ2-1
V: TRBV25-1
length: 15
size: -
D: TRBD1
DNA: TGTGCCAGCAATCTCCGGGACAGGGTTGCGAATGAGCAGTTCTTC
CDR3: CASNLRDRVANEQFF

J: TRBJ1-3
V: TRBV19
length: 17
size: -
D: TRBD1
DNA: TGTGCCAGTAGTTTCCGCTCAACAGGGGTCTCTGGAAACACCATATATTTT
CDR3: CASSFRSTGVSGNTIYF

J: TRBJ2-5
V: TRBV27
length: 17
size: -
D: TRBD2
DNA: TGTGCCAGCAGTAGCCCAAGGGGGCTAGCGGGAGAAGAGACCCAGTACTTC
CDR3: CASSSPRGLAGEETQYF

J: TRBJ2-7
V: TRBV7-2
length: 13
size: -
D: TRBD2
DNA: TGTGCCAGCAGCTTAGGACTAGCGGTCGAGCAGTACTTC
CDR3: CASSLGLAVEQYF

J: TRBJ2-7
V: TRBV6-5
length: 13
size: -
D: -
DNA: TGTGCCAGCAGAAGGGAACAGGCCTACGAGCAGTACTTC
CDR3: CASRREQAYEQYF

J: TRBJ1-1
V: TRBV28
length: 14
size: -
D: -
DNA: TGTGCCAGCAGTTCCCTGGGCCTGAACACTGAAGCTTTCTTT
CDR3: CASSSLGLNTEAFF

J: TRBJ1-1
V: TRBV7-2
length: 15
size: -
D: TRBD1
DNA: TGTGCCAGCAGCACCCAAACGAGAACAGGGGGATGGGCTTTCTTT
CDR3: CASSTQTRTGGWAFF

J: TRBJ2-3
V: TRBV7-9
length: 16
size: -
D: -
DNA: TGTGCCAGCAGCAAAGGGGTGGAACGGAGCACAGATACGCAGTATTTT
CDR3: CASSKGVERSTDTQYF

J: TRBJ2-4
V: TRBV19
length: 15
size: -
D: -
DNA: TGTGCCAGTGGGGAGAGGACGGTAGCCAAAAACATTCAGTACTTC
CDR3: CASGERTVAKNIQYF

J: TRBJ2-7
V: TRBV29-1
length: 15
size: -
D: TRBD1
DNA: TGCAGCGCCAACAGGGGGGCGGGATCTATCTACGAGCAGTACTTC
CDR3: CSANRGAGSIYEQYF

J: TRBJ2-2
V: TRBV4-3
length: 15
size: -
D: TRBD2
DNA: TGCGCCAGCAGCCAAGAACTAGCGAGGACCGGGGAGCTGTTTTTT
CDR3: CASSQELARTGELFF

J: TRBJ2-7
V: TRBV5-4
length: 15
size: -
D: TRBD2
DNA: TGTGCCAGCAGCCGGACTAGCGGGTACTCCTACGAGCAGTACTTC
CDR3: CASSRTSGYSYEQYF

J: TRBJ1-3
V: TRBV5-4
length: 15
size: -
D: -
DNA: TGTGCCAGCAGTCTGGGGGGGGGACCTGGAAACACCATATATTTT
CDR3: CASSLGGGPGNTIYF

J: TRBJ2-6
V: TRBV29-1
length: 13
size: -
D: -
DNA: TGCAGCGCCAACCAGGGGGGGGCCAACGTCCTGACTTTC
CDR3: CSANQGGANVLTF

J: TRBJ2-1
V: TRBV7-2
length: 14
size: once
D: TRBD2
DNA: TGTGCCAGCAGATTAGCGGGAGGGCCGGCTGAGCAGTTCTTC
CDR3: CASRLAGGPAEQFF

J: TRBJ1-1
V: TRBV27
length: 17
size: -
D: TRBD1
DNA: TGTGCCAGCAGTTCGCCCCCCGGGACAGGACGGAACACTGAAGCTTTCTTT
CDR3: CASSSPPGTGRNTEAFF

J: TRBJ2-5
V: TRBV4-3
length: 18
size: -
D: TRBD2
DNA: TGCGCCAGCAGCCAAGATCAGGGGCTAGCGGGAGCTCAAGAGACCCAGTACTTC
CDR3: CASSQDQGLAGAQETQYF

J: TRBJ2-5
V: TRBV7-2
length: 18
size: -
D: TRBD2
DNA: TGTGCCAGCAGCTTAGGCCAGGGACTAGCGGGAGTGGAAGAGACCCAGTACTTC
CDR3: CASSLGQGLAGVEETQYF

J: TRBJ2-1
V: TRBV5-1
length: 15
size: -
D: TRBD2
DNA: TGCGCCAGCAGCAGCGACAGCGGGAGAGGAAATGAGCAGTTCTTC
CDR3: CASSSDSGRGNEQFF

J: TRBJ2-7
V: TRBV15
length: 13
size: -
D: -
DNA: TGTGCCACCAGCAGAGATCAGGATTACGAGCAGTACTTC
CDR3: CATSRDQDYEQYF

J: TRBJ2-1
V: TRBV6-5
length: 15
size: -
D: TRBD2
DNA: TGTGCCAGCAGTTATATTAGCGGGGAGGGCCTTGAGCAGTTCTTC
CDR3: CASSYISGEGLEQFF

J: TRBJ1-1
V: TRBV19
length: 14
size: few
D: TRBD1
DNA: TGTGCCAGTATTGGGGACAGCTGGAACACTGAAGCTTTCTTT
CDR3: CASIGDSWNTEAFF

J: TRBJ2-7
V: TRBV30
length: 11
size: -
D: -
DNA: TGTGCCTGGAGTGCCGGGGTCGAGCAGTACTTC
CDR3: CAWSAGVEQYF